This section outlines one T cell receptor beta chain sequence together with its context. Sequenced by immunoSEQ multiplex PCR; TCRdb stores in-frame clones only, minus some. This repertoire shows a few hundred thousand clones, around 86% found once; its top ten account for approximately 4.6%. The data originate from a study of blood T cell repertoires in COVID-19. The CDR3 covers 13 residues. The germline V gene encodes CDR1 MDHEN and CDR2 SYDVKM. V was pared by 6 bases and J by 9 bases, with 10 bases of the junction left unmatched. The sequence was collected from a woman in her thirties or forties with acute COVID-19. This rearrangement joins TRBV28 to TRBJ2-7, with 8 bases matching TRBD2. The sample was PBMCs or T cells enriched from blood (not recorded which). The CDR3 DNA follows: TGTGCCAGCAGCAAGGGACTAGGAATAGTGCAGTACTTC. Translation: CASSKGLGIVQYF.